The clone carrying this TCR beta chain was observed a few times. Germline V gene sequence: CDR1 LNHDA, CDR2 SQIVND (reference sequence). V lost 8 bases, J lost 7 bases, and 5 bases stayed unmatched. The CDR3 runs to 13 residues. The data derive from a study of blood T cell repertoires in COVID-19. Original processing methods: Estimation of nucleated cell counts relied on the amplification of reference gene primers. Profiled with immunoSEQ multiplex PCR; TCRdb holds only in-frame clones, not every one. D and trimming were read from the DNA, whereas the V and J calls and clone size are those reported in that table. In the table there are roughly 62,000 clones, approximately 84% of which are singletons.

The TCR sequence derives from a man older than 75 with COVID-19, enrolled during active disease. What was sequenced was peripheral blood. The V and J genes are TRBV19 and TRBJ1-6, with 7 bases identical to TRBD1. The DNA of the CDR3 is TGTGCCAGTGGGGACAGATCGAATTCACCCCTCCACTTT. This sequence encodes CASGDRSNSPLHF.